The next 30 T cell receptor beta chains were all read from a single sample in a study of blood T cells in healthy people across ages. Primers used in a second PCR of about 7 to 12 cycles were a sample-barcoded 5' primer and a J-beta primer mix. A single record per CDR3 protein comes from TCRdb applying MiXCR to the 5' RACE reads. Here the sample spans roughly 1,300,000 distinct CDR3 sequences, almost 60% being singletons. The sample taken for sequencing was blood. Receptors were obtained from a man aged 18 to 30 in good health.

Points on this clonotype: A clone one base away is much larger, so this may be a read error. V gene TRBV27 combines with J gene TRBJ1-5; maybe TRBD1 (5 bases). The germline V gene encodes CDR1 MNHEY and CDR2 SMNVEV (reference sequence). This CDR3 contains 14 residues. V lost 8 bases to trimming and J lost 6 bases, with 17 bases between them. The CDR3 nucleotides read TGTGCCAGCCGCCGGGACCCGAACGGTCAGCCCCAGCATTTT. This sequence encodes CASRRDPNGQPQHF.

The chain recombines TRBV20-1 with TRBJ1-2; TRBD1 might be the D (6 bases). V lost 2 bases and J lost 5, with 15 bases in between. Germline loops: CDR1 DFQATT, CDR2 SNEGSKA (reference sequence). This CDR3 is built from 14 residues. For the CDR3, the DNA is TGCAGTGCTAGACTAACAGGGTCTTCTTATGGCTACACCTTC. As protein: CSARLTGSSYGYTF.

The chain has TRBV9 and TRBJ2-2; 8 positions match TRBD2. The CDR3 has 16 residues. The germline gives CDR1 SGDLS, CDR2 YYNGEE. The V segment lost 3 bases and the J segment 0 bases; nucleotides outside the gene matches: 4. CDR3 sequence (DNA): TGTGCCAGCAGCGCCCCGGGACTAGCGAACACCGGGGAGCTGTTTTTT. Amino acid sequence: CASSAPGLANTGELFF.

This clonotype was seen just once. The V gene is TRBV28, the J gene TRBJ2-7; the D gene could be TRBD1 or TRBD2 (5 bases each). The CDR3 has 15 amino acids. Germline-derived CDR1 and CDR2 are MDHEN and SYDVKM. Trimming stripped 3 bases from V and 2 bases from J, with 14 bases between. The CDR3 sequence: CASSLSGSVAYEQYF. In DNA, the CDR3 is TGTGCCAGCAGTTTGTCAGGGAGCGTAGCCTACGAGCAGTACTTC. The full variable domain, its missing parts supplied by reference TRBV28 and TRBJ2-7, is DVKVTQSSRYLVKRTGEKVFLECVQDMDHENMFWYRQDPGLGLRLIYFSYDVKMKEKGDIPEGYSVSREKKERFSLILESASTNQTSMYLCASSLSGSVAYEQYFGPGTRLTVT.

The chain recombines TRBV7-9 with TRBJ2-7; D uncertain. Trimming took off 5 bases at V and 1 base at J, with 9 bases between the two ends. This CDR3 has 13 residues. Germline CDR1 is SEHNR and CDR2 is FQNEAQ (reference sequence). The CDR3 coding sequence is TGTGCCAGCAGCCCGGACGCGTCCTACGAGCAGTACTTC. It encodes CASSPDASYEQYF.

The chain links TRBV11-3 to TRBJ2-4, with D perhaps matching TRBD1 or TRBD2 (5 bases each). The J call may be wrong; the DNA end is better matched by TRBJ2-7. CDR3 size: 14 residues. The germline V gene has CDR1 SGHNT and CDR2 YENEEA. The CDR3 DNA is TGTGCCAGCAGCCGGGACGGACCGAACTACGAGCAGTACTTC. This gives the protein CASSRDGPNYEQYF.

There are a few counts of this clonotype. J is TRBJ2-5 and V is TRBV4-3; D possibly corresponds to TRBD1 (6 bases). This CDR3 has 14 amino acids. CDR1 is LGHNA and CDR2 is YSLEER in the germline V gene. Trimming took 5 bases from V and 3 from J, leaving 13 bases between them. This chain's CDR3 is CASSEGTGKETQYF. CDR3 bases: TGCGCCAGCAGCGAAGGCACAGGGAAAGAGACCCAGTACTTC.

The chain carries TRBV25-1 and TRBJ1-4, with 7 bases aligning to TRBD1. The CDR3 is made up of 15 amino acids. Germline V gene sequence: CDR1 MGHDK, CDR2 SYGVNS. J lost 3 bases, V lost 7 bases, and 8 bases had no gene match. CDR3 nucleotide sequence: TGTGCCAGCACCTCAGGGGGGCTTGCTAATGAAAAACTGTTTTTT. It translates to CASTSGGLANEKLFF.

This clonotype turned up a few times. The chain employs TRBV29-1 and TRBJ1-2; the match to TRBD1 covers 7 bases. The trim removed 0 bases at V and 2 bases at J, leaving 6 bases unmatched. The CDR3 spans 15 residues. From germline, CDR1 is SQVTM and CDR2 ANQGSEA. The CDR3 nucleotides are TGCAGCGTTGAAGATTGGACAGGAAAGAACTATGGCTACACCTTC. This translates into CSVEDWTGKNYGYTF.

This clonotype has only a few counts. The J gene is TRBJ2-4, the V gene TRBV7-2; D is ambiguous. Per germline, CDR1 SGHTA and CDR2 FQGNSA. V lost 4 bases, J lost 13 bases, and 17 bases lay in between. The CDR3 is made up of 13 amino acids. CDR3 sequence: CASSSDTFSYQYF. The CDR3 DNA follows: TGTGCCAGCAGCTCAGACACTTTTAGTTACCAGTACTTC.

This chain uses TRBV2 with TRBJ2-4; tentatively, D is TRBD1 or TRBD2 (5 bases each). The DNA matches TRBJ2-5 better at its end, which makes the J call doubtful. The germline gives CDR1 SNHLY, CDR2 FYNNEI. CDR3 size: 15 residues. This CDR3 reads CASSSLGTVEETQYF. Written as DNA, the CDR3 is TGTGCCAGCAGTTCCCTCGGGACGGTAGAAGAGACCCAGTACTTC.

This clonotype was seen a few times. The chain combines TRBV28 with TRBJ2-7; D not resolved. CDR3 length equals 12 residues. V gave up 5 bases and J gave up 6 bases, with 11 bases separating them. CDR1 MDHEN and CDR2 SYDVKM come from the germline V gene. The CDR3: CASSLTRVEQYF. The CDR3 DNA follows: TGTGCCAGCAGTCTCACAAGGGTCGAGCAGTACTTC.

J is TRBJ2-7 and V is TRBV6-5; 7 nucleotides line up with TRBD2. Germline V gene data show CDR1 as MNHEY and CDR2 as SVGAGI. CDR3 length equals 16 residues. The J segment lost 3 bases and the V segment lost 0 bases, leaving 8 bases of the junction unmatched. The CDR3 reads CASSYSTSSWVYEQYF. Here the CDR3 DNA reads TGTGCCAGCAGTTACTCGACTAGCTCGTGGGTCTACGAGCAGTACTTC.

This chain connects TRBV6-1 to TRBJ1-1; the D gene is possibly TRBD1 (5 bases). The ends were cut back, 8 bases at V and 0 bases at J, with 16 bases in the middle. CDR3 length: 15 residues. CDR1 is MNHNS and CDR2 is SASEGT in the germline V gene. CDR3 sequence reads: CASGTKVLMNTEAFF. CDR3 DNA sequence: TGTGCCAGCGGGACGAAAGTCCTCATGAACACTGAAGCTTTCTTT.

The CDR3 DNA sequence: TGTGCCAGCAGCTTAGCGCAGGGAGAGGGCGAGCAGTACTTC. Protein product: CASSLAQGEGEQYF. The chain uses TRBV7-6 and TRBJ2-7, with D perhaps being TRBD1 or TRBD2 (5 bases each). The CDR3 length is 14 residues. V dropped 0 bases and J dropped 6 bases, with 12 bases sitting between them. Germline V lookup: CDR1 SGHVS, CDR2 FNYEAQ.

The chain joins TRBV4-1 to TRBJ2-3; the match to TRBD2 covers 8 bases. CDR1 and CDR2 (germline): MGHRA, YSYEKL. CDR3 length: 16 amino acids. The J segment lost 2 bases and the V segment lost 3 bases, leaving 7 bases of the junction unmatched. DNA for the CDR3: TGCGCCAGCAGCCATCTAGCGGGTATTGTCACAGATACGCAGTATTTT. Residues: CASSHLAGIVTDTQYF.

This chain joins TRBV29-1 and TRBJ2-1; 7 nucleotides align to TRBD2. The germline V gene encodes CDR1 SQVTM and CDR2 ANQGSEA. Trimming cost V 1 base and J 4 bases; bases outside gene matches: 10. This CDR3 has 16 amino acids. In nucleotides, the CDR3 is TGCAGCGTTGAAGCGGGAGGTTCCTTGACGTACAATGAGCAGTTCTTC. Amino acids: CSVEAGGSLTYNEQFF.

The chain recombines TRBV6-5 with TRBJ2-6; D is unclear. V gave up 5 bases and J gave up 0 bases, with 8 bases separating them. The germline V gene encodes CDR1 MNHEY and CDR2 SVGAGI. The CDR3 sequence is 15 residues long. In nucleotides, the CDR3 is TGTGCCAGCAGTGAAGGTGACTCTGGGGCCAACGTCCTGACTTTC. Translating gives CASSEGDSGANVLTF.

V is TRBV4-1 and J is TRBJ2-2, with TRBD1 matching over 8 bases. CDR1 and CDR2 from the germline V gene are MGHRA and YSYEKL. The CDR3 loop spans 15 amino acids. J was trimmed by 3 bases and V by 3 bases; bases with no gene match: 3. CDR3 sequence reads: CASSQTGVDTGELFF. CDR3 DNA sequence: TGCGCCAGCAGCCAGACAGGGGTTGACACCGGGGAGCTGTTTTTT.

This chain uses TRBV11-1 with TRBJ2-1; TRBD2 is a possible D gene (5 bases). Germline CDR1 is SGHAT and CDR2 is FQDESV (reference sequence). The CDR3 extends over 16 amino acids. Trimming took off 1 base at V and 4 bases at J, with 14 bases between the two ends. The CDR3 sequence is CASSLVRIATYNEQFF. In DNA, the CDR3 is TGTGCCAGCAGCTTAGTGAGGATAGCGACATACAATGAGCAGTTCTTC.

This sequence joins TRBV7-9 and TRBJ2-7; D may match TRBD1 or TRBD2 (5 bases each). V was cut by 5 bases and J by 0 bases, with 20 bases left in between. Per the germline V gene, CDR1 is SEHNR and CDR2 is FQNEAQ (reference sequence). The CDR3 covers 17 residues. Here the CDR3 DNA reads TGTGCCAGCAGCGCTCTCGATCGGGACGAGAGCTCCTACGAGCAGTACTTC. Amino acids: CASSALDRDESSYEQYF. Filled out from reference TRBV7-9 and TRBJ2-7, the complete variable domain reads DTGVSQNPRHKITKRGQNVTFRCDPISEHNRLYWYRQTLGQGPEFLTYFQNEAQLEKSRLLSDRFSAERPKGSFSTLEIQRTEQGDSAMYLCASSALDRDESSYEQYFGPGTRLTVT.

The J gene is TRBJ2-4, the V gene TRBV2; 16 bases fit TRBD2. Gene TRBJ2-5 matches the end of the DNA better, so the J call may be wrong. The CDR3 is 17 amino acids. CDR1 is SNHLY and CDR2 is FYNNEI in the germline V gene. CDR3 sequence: CASGTGLAGGHQETQYF. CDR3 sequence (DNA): TGTGCCAGCGGTACGGGACTAGCGGGGGGGCACCAAGAGACCCAGTACTTC.

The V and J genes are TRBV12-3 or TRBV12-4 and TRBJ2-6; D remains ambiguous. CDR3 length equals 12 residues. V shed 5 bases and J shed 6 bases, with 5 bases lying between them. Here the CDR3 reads CASSDAANVLTF. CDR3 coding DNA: TGTGCCAGCAGTGACGCGGCCAACGTCCTGACTTTC.

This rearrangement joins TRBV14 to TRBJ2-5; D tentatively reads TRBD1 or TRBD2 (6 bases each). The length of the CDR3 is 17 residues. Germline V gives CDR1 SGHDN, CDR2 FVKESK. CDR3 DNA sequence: TGTGCTTTCGGGGGCAGAACGGATACCCGACCTCAAGAGACCCAGTACTTC. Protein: CAFGGRTDTRPQETQYF.

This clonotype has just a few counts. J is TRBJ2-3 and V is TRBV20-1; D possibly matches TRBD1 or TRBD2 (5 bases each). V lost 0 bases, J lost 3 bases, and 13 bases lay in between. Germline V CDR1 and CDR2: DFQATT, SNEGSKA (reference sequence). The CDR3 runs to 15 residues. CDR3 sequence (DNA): TGCAGTGCTAGAGATCGGGCGAGGGGTACAGATACGCAGTATTTT. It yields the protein CSARDRARGTDTQYF.

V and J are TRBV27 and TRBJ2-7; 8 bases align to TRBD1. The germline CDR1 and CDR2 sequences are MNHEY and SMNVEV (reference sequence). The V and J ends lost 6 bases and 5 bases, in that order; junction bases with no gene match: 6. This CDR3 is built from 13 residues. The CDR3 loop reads CASRPDRVHEQYF. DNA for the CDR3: TGTGCCAGCAGGCCGGACAGGGTCCACGAGCAGTACTTC.

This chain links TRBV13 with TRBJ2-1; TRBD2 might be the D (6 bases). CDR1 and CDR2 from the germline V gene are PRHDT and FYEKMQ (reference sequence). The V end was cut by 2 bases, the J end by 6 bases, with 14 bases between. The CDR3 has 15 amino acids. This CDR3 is CASSLSVAVSNEQFF. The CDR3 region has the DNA TGTGCCAGCAGCTTATCGGTAGCGGTCAGCAATGAGCAGTTCTTC.

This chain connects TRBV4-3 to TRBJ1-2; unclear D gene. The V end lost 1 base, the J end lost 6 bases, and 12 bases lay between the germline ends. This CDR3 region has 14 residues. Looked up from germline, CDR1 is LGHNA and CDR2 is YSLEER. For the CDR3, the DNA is TGCGCCAGCAGCCAAGTCTCAGGCACAAATGGCTACACCTTC. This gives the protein CASSQVSGTNGYTF.

For the CDR3, the DNA is TGTGCCAGCAGTTACAAGGCAGGGGGCGGTCAGCCCCAGCATTTT. This encodes CASSYKAGGGQPQHF. J is TRBJ1-5 and V is TRBV6-5; TRBD1 agrees at 8 bases. The CDR3 totals 15 residues. The V segment lost 2 bases and the J segment 6 bases; nucleotides outside the gene matches: 6. Germline CDR1 and CDR2: MNHEY and SVGAGI.

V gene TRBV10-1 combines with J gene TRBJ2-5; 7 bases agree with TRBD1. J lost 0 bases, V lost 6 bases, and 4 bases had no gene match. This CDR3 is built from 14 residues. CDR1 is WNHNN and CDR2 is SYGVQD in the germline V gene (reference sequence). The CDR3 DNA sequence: TGCGCCAGCAGCGTTGGACAGGACCAAGAGACCCAGTACTTC. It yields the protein CASSVGQDQETQYF.